The following is a TCR beta chain sequence with its context. This specimen comes from a study of cytomegalovirus exposure and HLA in healthy donors. Primers for the PCR totalled 60 Vbeta and 13 Jbeta. In the study's own analysis: A follow-up analysis tallied about 80 million unique TCR beta chains, roughly 10 million shared. Using immunoSEQ multiplex PCR, the repertoire was profiled, and TCRdb retains in-frame clones only, with some absent. Clone size and V and J calls were adopted from that table, with D and trimming inferred from the DNA. In the table there are about 140,000 clones, approximately 91% of which are singletons. The CDR3 has 14 residues. Germline loops: CDR1 SGHAT, CDR2 FQNNGV. The V and J ends lost 1 base and 6 bases, in that order; junction bases with no gene match: 5.

This receptor was taken from a woman aged 40 to 50 in good health and CMV-seronegative. This rearrangement joins TRBV11-2 to TRBJ2-7; 8 positions agree with TRBD1. Sequencing was carried out using PBMCs. The CDR3: CASSLGFGQGEQYF. CDR3 in DNA: TGTGCCAGCAGCTTAGGTTTCGGACAGGGCGAGCAGTACTTC.